Listed here are 17 T cell receptor beta chains from one sample, sequenced in a study of T cell changes during pregnancy in multiple sclerosis. Data came from immunoSEQ multiplex PCR; TCRdb stores just in-frame clones and leaves some out. This table holds 65,000 to 95,000 clones, around nine tenths found once. The sequencing used peripheral blood, collected before pregnancy. The origin of the receptors is a female donor with multiple sclerosis, enrolled in a pregnancy study.

The chain combines TRBV28 with TRBJ2-7, with D unresolved. Trimming took off 8 bases at V and 3 bases at J, with 11 bases between the two ends. Germline V gives CDR1 MDHEN, CDR2 SYDVKM. This CDR3 comprises 12 residues. The CDR3 loop reads CASPQWHYEQYF. CDR3 DNA sequence: TGTGCCAGCCCTCAATGGCACTACGAGCAGTACTTC.

The chain links TRBV15 to TRBJ2-1, with TRBD1 identical over 7 bases. The germline V gene has CDR1 LNHNV and CDR2 YYDKDF (reference sequence). The CDR3 covers 15 residues. Trimming at V came to 1 base and at J to 6 bases, leaving 6 bases not matched to a gene. In DNA, the CDR3 is TGTGCCACCAGCAGAGTAGGACAGGTTTTCAATGAGCAGTTCTTC. This sequence encodes CATSRVGQVFNEQFF.

V gene TRBV6-1 combines with J gene TRBJ2-7, with D perhaps matching TRBD1 (6 bases). V lost 2 bases and J lost 0, with 14 bases in between. The CDR3 runs 16 residues. Germline-derived CDR1 and CDR2 are MNHNS and SASEGT. DNA of the CDR3: TGTGCCAGCAGTGAATCCCCTGACAGGCTCTCCTACGAGCAGTACTTC. Encoded protein: CASSESPDRLSYEQYF.

A few counts support this clone. The chain uses TRBV18 and TRBJ2-4; possibly TRBD1 for D (6 bases). The V end lost 2 bases, the J end lost 1 base, and 15 bases lay between the germline ends. The CDR3 spans 17 residues. Per the germline V gene, CDR1 is KGHSH and CDR2 is LQKENI. CDR3 region: CASSPWGLGWAKNIQYF. In DNA form, the CDR3 reads TGTGCCAGCTCACCATGGGGGCTGGGTTGGGCCAAAAACATTCAGTACTTC.

The chain couples TRBV7-9 to TRBJ1-2; D is unresolved. The CDR3 is 15 amino acids. V lost 3 bases, J lost 0 bases, and 11 bases lay in between. CDR1 and CDR2 (germline): SEHNR, FQNEAQ (reference sequence). CDR3 sequence: CASSFGAGSNYGYTF. CDR3 DNA sequence: TGTGCCAGCAGCTTTGGTGCGGGGTCTAACTATGGCTACACCTTC.

This chain joins TRBV29-1 and TRBJ2-7, with D possibly TRBD2 on 6 matching bases. This CDR3 has 16 amino acids. Trimming took off 4 bases at V and 2 bases at J, with 21 bases between the two ends. CDR1 SQVTM and CDR2 ANQGSEA come from the germline V gene. The CDR3 spells CSVVAVGTVPTYEQYF. For the CDR3, the DNA is TGCAGCGTTGTAGCGGTGGGAACAGTCCCTACCTACGAGCAGTACTTC.

This clone was seen once. The chain carries TRBV5-6 and TRBJ2-1; tentative D call: TRBD2 (6 bases). V lost 4 bases, J lost 9 bases, and 23 bases lay in between. Germline V gene lookup returns CDR1 SGHDT and CDR2 YYEEEE. The length of the CDR3 is 16 residues. CDR3 DNA: TGTGCCAGCAGCGTACCGGGACTCCGAATGCCTGGTGAGCAGTTCTTC. It codes for CASSVPGLRMPGEQFF.

The V gene is TRBV6-5, the J gene TRBJ2-1; D unclear. The CDR3 has 13 residues. Trimming took off 5 bases at V and 10 bases at J, with 15 bases between the two ends. Germline assignment: CDR1 MNHEY and CDR2 SVGAGI. DNA for the CDR3: TGTGCCAGCAGTACCCACGACAAGATCGAGCAGTTCTTC. Its translation is CASSTHDKIEQFF.

The rearrangement links TRBV13 to TRBJ2-5; 14 nucleotides align to TRBD2. This CDR3 comprises 17 residues. The germline V gene has CDR1 PRHDT and CDR2 FYEKMQ (reference sequence). The J segment lost 5 bases and the V segment lost 3 bases, leaving 8 bases of the junction unmatched. The DNA for the CDR3 is TGTGCCAGCAGCTTGTCGACTAGCGGGGGGGCTAGGGAGACCCAGTACTTC. Protein product: CASSLSTSGGARETQYF.

The V and J genes are TRBV6-6 and TRBJ2-7, with a possible D match to TRBD2 (6 bases). Germline V gene data show CDR1 as MNHNY and CDR2 as SVGAGI (reference sequence). V dropped 6 bases and J dropped 3 bases, with 15 bases sitting between them. This CDR3 is 14 amino acids long. DNA for the CDR3: TGTGCCAGCAGCCTATCCGGGGGACTCTACGAGCAGTACTTC. Translated: CASSLSGGLYEQYF.

V and J are TRBV6-5 and TRBJ1-5, with TRBD1 matching over 12 bases. V was clipped by 2 bases and J by 7 bases; unmatched bases: 3. CDR1 is MNHEY and CDR2 is SVGAGI in the germline V gene. The CDR3 contains 15 residues. In DNA, the CDR3 is TGTGCCAGCAGTTACGGGACAGGGGGCGGGCAGCCCCAGCATTTT. It yields the protein CASSYGTGGGQPQHF.

This clone was observed a handful of times. V and J are TRBV6-9 and TRBJ1-2; tentative D call: TRBD1 (5 bases). Germline loops: CDR1 MNHGY, CDR2 SVAAGI. The CDR3 has 12 amino acids. The V end was cut by 7 bases, the J end by 4 bases, with 10 bases between. The CDR3 nucleotides read TGTGCCAGCAAAAAGGACACCTATGGCTACACCTTC. Amino acids: CASKKDTYGYTF.

The CDR3 nucleotides read TGTGCCAGTAGTACGTGGACAGGCTATGGCTACACCTTC. The encoded protein is CASSTWTGYGYTF. The chain has TRBV19 and TRBJ1-2, with TRBD1 matching over 7 bases. V was clipped by 4 bases and J by 4 bases; unmatched bases: 3. The CDR3 consists of 13 residues. Germline loops: CDR1 LNHDA, CDR2 SQIVND (reference sequence).

This clone appeared once. The gene calls are TRBV5-1 and TRBJ2-3; no firm D call. The CDR3 length is 13 residues. V gave up 0 bases and J gave up 5 bases, with 7 bases separating them. Germline lookup yields CDR1 SGHRS and CDR2 YFSETQ. Written as DNA, the CDR3 is TGCGCCAGCAGCTTGGGGTCGGGAGATACGCAGTATTTT. Protein: CASSLGSGDTQYF.

The genes are TRBV6-1 and TRBJ2-3, with D possibly TRBD1 on 5 matching bases. Germline assignment: CDR1 MNHNS and CDR2 SASEGT. CDR3 length: 14 residues. The V end lost 3 bases, the J end lost 3 bases, and 10 bases lay between the germline ends. The CDR3 is CASSDYRLTDTQYF. The CDR3 DNA is TGTGCCAGCAGTGATTACAGGCTAACAGATACGCAGTATTTT.

The rearrangement uses TRBV2 and TRBJ1-2; D is perhaps TRBD1 (5 bases). The V and J ends lost 5 bases and 6 bases respectively, with 16 bases between them. CDR1 is SNHLY and CDR2 is FYNNEI in the germline V gene. This CDR3 contains 14 residues. The CDR3 here is CASSFFLTTDGYTF. The CDR3, as DNA: TGTGCCAGCAGTTTTTTTTTGACGACAGATGGCTACACCTTC.

This clone was detected only a few times. CDR3: CASGSGQGQDQPQHF. The DNA of the CDR3 is TGTGCTAGTGGTTCGGGACAGGGACAGGACCAGCCCCAGCATTTT. This sequence joins TRBV12-5 and TRBJ1-5; 9 bases align to TRBD1. V dropped 4 bases and J dropped 7; count of bases not matched to a gene: 8. From germline, CDR1 is LGHNT and CDR2 FRNRAP. The CDR3 contains 15 residues.